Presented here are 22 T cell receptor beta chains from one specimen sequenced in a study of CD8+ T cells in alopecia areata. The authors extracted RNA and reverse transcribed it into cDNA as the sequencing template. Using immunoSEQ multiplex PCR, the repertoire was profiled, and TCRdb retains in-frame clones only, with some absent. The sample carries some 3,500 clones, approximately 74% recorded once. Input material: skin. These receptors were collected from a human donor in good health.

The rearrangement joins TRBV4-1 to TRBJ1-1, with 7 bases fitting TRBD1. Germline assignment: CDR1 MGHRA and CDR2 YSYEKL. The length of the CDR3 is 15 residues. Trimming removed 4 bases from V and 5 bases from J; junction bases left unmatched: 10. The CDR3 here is CASSPTDRVGTEAFF. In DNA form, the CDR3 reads TGCGCCAGCAGCCCGACCGACAGGGTGGGAACTGAAGCTTTCTTT.

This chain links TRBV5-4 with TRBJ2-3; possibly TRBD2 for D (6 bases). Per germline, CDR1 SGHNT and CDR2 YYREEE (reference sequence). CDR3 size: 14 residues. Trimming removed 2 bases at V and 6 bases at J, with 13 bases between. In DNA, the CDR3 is TGTGCCAGCAGCTTAAGAGGAGGGATCGATACGCAGTATTTT. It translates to CASSLRGGIDTQYF.

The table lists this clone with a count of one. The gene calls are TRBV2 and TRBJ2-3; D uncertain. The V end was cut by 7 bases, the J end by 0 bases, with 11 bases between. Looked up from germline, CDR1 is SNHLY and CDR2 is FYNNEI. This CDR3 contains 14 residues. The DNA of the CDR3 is TGTGCCAGCACCGGGCTTTTGAGCACAGATACGCAGTATTTT. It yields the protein CASTGLLSTDTQYF.

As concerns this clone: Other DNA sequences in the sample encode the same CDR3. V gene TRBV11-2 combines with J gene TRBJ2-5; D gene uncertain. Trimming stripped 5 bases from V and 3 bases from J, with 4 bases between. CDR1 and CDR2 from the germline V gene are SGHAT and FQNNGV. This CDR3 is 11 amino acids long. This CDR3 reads CASSLKETQYF. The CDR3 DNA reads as TGTGCCAGCAGCCTTAAAGAGACCCAGTACTTC.

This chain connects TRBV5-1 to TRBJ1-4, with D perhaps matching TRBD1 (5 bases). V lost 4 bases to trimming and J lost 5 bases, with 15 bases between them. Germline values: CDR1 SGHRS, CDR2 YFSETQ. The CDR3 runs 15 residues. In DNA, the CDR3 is TGCGCCAGCAGCGACGGGACGGACTCAAATGAAAAACTGTTTTTT. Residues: CASSDGTDSNEKLFF.

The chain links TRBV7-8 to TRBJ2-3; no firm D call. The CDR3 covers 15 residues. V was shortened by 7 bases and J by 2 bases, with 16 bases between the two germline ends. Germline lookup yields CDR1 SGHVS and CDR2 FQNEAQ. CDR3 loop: CASIGKERHTDTQYF. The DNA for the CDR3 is TGTGCCAGCATCGGTAAGGAGCGACACACAGATACGCAGTATTTT.

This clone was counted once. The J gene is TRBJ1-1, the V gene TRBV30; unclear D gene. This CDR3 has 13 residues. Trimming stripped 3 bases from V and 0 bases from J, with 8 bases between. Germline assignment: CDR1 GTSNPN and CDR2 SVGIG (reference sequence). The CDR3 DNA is TGTGCCTGGAGGGTTTCGGTGAACACTGAAGCTTTCTTT. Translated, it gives CAWRVSVNTEAFF.

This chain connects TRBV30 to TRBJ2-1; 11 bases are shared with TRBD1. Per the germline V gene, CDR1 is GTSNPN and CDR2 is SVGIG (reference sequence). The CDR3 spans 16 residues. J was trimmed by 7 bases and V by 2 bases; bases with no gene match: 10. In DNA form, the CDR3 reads TGTGCCTGGAGTTCCCCCGGACAGGGGGCTGGTAATGAGCAGTTCTTC. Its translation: CAWSSPGQGAGNEQFF. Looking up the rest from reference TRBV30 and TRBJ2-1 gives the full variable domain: SQTIHQWPATLVQPVGSPLSLECTVEGTSNPNLYWYRQAAGRGLQLLFYSVGIGQISSEVPQNLSASRPQDRQFILSSKKLLLSDSGFYLCAWSSPGQGAGNEQFFGPGTRLTVL.

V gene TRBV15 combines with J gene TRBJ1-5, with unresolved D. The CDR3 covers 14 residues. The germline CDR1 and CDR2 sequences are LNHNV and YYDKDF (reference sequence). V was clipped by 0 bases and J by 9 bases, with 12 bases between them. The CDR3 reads CATSRDLAAGPQHF. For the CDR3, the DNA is TGTGCCACCAGCAGAGATTTAGCCGCTGGGCCCCAGCATTTT.

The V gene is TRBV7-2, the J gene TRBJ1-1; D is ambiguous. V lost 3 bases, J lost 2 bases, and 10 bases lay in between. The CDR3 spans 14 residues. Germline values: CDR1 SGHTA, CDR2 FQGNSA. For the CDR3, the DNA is TGTGCCAGCAGCTTGGGTCTCACAAACACTGAAGCTTTCTTT. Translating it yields CASSLGLTNTEAFF.

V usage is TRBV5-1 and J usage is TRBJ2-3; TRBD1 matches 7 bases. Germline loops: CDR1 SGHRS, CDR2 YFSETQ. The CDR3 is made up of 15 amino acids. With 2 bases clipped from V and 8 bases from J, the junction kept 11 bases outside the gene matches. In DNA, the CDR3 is TGCGCCAGCAGCTTCCGACAGGGAAGCATAGGTACGCAGTATTTT. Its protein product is CASSFRQGSIGTQYF.

The CDR3 region is CSALQGTGELFF. The CDR3 DNA reads as TGCAGCGCGCTACAGGGGACCGGGGAGCTGTTTTTT. The chain employs TRBV29-1 and TRBJ2-2, with 7 bases that match TRBD1. The CDR3 has 12 amino acids. CDR1 SQVTM and CDR2 ANQGSEA come from the germline V gene. V was pared by 7 bases and J by 5 bases, with 4 bases of the junction left unmatched.

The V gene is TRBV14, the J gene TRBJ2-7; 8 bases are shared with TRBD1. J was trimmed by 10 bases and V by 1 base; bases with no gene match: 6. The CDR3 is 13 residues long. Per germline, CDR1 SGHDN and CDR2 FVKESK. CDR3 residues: CASSQGTGGPQYF. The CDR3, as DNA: TGTGCCAGCAGCCAAGGCACAGGGGGACCCCAGTACTTC. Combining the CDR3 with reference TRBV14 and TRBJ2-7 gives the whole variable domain EAGVTQFPSHSVIEKGQTVTLRCDPISGHDNLYWYRRVMGKEIKFLLHFVKESKQDESGMPNNRFLAERTGGTYSTLKVQPAELEDSGVYFCASSQGTGGPQYFGPGTRLTVT.

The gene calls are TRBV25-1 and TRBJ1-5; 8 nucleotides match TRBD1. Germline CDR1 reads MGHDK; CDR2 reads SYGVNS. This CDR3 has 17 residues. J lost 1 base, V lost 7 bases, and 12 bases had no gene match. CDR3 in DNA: TGTGCCAGCACCGAGAGCGGGGGACAGGTAAGCAATCAGCCCCAGCATTTT. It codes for CASTESGGQVSNQPQHF. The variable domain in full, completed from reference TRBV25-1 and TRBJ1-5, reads EADIYQTPRYLVIGTGKKITLECSQTMGHDKMYWYQQDPGMELHLIHYSYGVNSTEKGDLSSESTVSRIRTEHFPLTLESARPSHTSQYLCASTESGGQVSNQPQHFGDGTRLSIL.

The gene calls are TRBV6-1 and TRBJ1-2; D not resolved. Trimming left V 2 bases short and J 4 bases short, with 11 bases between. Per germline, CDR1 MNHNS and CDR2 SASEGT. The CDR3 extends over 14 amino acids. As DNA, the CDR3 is TGTGCCAGCAGTGAAAATGGAGATATCTATGGCTACACCTTC. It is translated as CASSENGDIYGYTF.

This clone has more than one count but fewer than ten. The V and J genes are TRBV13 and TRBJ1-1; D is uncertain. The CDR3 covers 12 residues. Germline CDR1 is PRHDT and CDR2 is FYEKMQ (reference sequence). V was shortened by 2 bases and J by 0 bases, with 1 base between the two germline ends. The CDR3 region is CASSLLNTEAFF. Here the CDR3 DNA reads TGTGCCAGCAGCTTACTGAACACTGAAGCTTTCTTT.

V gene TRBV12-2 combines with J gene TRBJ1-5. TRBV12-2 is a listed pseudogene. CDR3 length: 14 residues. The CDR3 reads CASRRGDSHQPQHF. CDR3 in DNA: TGTGCAAGTCGCCGGGGGGACAGCCATCAGCCCCAGCATTTT.

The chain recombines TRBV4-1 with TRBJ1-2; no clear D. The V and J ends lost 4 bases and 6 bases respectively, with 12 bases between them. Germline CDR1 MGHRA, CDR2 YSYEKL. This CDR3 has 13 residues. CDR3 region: CASSPLGPDGYTF. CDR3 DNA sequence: TGCGCCAGCAGCCCCTTGGGCCCGGATGGCTACACCTTC.

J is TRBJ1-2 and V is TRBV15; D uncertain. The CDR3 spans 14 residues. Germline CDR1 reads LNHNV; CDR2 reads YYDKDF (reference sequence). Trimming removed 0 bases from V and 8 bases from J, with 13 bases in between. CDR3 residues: CATSRDRQAAGYTF. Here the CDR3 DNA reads TGTGCCACCAGCAGAGATAGGCAGGCTGCAGGCTACACCTTC.

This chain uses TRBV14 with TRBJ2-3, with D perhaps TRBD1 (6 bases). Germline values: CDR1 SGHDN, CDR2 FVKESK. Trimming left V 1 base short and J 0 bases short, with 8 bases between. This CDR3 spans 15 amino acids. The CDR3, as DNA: TGTGCCAGCAGCCAAGGGACAGTCAGCACAGATACGCAGTATTTT. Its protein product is CASSQGTVSTDTQYF.

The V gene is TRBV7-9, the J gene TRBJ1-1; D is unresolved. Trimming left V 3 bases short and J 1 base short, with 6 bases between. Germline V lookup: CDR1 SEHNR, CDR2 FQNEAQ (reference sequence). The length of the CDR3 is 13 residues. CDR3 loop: CASSFYGNTEAFF. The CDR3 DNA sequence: TGTGCCAGCAGCTTTTACGGGAACACTGAAGCTTTCTTT.

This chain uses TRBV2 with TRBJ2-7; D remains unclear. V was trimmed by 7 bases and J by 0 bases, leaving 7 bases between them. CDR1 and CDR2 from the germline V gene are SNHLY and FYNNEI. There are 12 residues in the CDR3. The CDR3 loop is CASNTNSYEQYF. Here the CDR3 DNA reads TGTGCCAGCAATACGAACTCCTACGAGCAGTACTTC.